Presented here are 3 T cell receptor beta chains from one specimen sequenced in a study of T-cell reconstitution after alpha-beta-depleted transplantation in children. Preparing the TCRbeta library involved the use of unique molecular identifiers. From the PCR reads, TCRdb called clonotypes with MiXCR, one entry per CDR3 protein. The table shows nearly 350,000 distinct CDR3 sequences, with about 16% occurring only once. The specimen was PBMCs, mostly from graft donor cells, collected 360 days after TCRalphabeta/CD19-depleted stem cell transplant. The source of these receptors is a male patient between 2 and 15 years old who had a stem cell transplant for acute lymphoblastic leukemia, so the T cells may come from the graft donor.

This clonotype has more than one count but fewer than ten. The chain couples TRBV7-8 to TRBJ2-1; tentatively, D is TRBD1 or TRBD2 (5 bases each). The CDR3 consists of 18 residues. V lost 1 base, J lost 3 bases, and 19 bases lay in between. Germline V gene data show CDR1 as SGHVS and CDR2 as FQNEAQ. The CDR3 region is CASSLGGPLVSYYNEQFF. The CDR3 DNA is TGTGCCAGCAGCTTAGGGGGACCCCTGGTGTCCTACTACAATGAGCAGTTCTTC.

This clonotype was seen a few times. V usage is TRBV18 and J usage is TRBJ1-4; D is unclear. Germline V gene sequence: CDR1 KGHSH, CDR2 LQKENI. The V gene lost 1 base and the J gene lost 6 bases, with 6 bases spanning the gap. This CDR3 is built from 13 residues. Written as DNA, the CDR3 is TGTGCCAGCTCACCACTCGGGGATGAAAAACTGTTTTTT. Its protein is CASSPLGDEKLFF.

About this clonotype itself: This could be a read error, since a much larger clone is one nucleotide away. The rearrangement uses TRBV4-1 and TRBJ2-3, with no clear D. The CDR3 covers 15 residues. Germline assignment: CDR1 MGHRA and CDR2 YSYEKL. V lost 1 base, J lost 3 bases, and 11 bases lay in between. Written as DNA, the CDR3 is TGCGCCAGCAGCCAAGGGTGTGAACGGACAGATACGCAGTATTTT. Its translation: CASSQGCERTDTQYF.